The source of this TCR beta chain is a study of shared clonotypes between healthy human individuals. CD45RO-negative CD8 cells positively selected for CCR7 made up the naive population, which excluded terminally differentiated effector memory CD45RA+ cells. Clones were sequenced by immunoSEQ multiplex PCR, and TCRdb holds only the in-frame ones, with some missing. The sample lists about 2,200,000 clones, roughly 91% occurring once. Per germline, CDR1 SGHTA and CDR2 FQGTGA. V trimming: 1 base; J trimming: 4 bases; junction bases outside the gene matches: 4. This CDR3 spans 17 amino acids. Notes on the study in general: Non-shared clonotypes displayed generation probabilities falling below those of clonotypes present in all four donors. In general, naive subsets displayed greater estimated richness than memory subsets did.

In regard to this clone: Its cognate antigen is unknown.

Material for sequencing was naive CD8+ T cells from PBMCs. This clonotype was obtained from a young man in good health. Some clones in this sample may be carry-over from other donors' samples. The chain joins TRBV7-3 to TRBJ2-1; TRBD2 agrees at 13 bases. CDR3 amino acids: CASSLMVLAGGYNEQFF. The CDR3 region has the DNA TGTGCCAGCAGCTTAATGGTACTAGCGGGAGGGTACAATGAGCAGTTCTTC.